This T cell receptor (beta chain) comes out of a study of cytomegalovirus exposure and HLA in healthy donors. Regarding the study as a whole: TCR beta V- and J-gene trimming was later associated with a missense DCLRE1C variant.

Germline V lookup: CDR1 SNHLY, CDR2 FYNNEI. V gave up 4 bases and J gave up 1 base; unmatched junction bases: 0. CDR3 length equals 14 residues. Concerning this clone itself: What it binds is unknown.

The PCR used 60 Vbeta and 13 Jbeta primers. The method was immunoSEQ multiplex PCR; TCRdb's version includes in-frame clones alone and lacks a portion of them. Of 120,000 to 150,000 clones in the sample, around 80% were seen once. The V and J genes are TRBV2 and TRBJ2-2; TRBD1 agrees at 7 bases. This sequence was found in a woman aged 45-60 years in good health and CMV-seropositive. The sample was PBMCs. Here the CDR3 reads CASSGDRNTGELFF. For the CDR3, the DNA is TGTGCCAGCAGTGGGGACAGGAACACCGGGGAGCTGTTTTTT. Complete variable domain (other parts from reference TRBV2 and TRBJ2-2): EPEVTQTPSHQVTQMGQEVILRCVPISNHLYFYWYRQILGQKVEFLVSFYNNEISEKSEIFDDQFSVERPDGSNFTLKIRSTKLEDSAMYFCASSGDRNTGELFFGEGSRLTVL.